A single sample gave rise to the 19 T cell receptor beta chains below, sequenced in a study of cytomegalovirus exposure and HLA in healthy donors. Here immunoSEQ multiplex PCR was the method, and the copy in TCRdb shows in-frame clones only, minus some. The profile shows more than 90,000 clones, more than 70% of them singletons. Sequencing was performed on PBMCs. The receptor source for this set is a man aged 18 to 30 in good health and CMV-seronegative.

This chain connects TRBV4-3 to TRBJ1-2; TRBD1 might be the D (6 bases). Trimming cost V 4 bases and J 7 bases, with 16 bases left between them. The CDR3 is made up of 14 amino acids. Germline CDR1 and CDR2: LGHNA and YSLEER. CDR3 protein: CASSLETGSSGYTF. In nucleotides, the CDR3 is TGCGCCAGCAGCCTGGAAACAGGGAGCAGTGGCTACACCTTC.

The genes are TRBV28 and TRBJ2-1, with D possibly matching TRBD2 (5 bases). The CDR3 is 12 residues long. With 6 bases removed from V and 9 bases from J, the gap between germline ends came to 12 bases. Germline CDR1 and CDR2: MDHEN and SYDVKM. CDR3 loop: CASSPGSGEQFF. CDR3 bases: TGTGCCAGCAGCCCGGGGTCGGGTGAGCAGTTCTTC.

This chain links TRBV7-9 with TRBJ2-1; 9 bases agree with TRBD1. After removal of 5 bases from V and 4 bases from J, the junction contained 12 bases not matched to a gene. Germline CDR1 and CDR2: SEHNR and FQNEAQ (reference sequence). This CDR3 comprises 17 residues. The CDR3: CASSPRTGTGRYNEQFF. As DNA, the CDR3 is TGTGCCAGCAGCCCTCGAACCGGGACAGGGAGGTACAATGAGCAGTTCTTC.

The chain couples TRBV5-5 to TRBJ2-7; the D gene is possibly TRBD2 (6 bases). This CDR3 comprises 18 residues. The V end lost 1 base, the J end lost 0 bases, and 20 bases lay between the germline ends. Per the germline V gene, CDR1 is SGHKS and CDR2 is YYEKEE (reference sequence). CDR3 in amino acids: CASSLFFSGRELSYEQYF. The CDR3 DNA follows: TGTGCCAGCAGCTTGTTCTTCTCCGGGCGGGAACTCTCCTACGAGCAGTACTTC. Using reference TRBV5-5 and TRBJ2-7 for the parts outside the CDR3, the full variable domain is DAGVTQSPTHLIKTRGQQVTLRCSPISGHKSVSWYQQVLGQGPQFIFQYYEKEERGRGNFPDRFSARQFPNYSSELNVNALLLGDSALYLCASSLFFSGRELSYEQYFGPGTRLTVT.

The chain is built from TRBV6-1 and TRBJ1-5, with D perhaps matching TRBD1 (6 bases). CDR1 and CDR2 (germline): MNHNS, SASEGT. V lost 7 bases, J lost 0 bases, and 10 bases lay in between. The CDR3 loop spans 14 amino acids. The CDR3 region has the DNA TGTGCCAGCATGACAGGTTATAGCAATCAGCCCCAGCATTTT. It is translated as CASMTGYSNQPQHF.

The rearrangement joins TRBV27 to TRBJ2-7; 15 bases match TRBD2. Germline values: CDR1 MNHEY, CDR2 SMNVEV (reference sequence). The V and J ends lost 6 bases and 3 bases, in that order; junction bases with no gene match: 9. The CDR3 totals 17 residues. CDR3 region: CASRRGGTSGRNYEQYF. Written as DNA, the CDR3 is TGTGCCAGCAGGAGGGGGGGGACTAGCGGGAGGAACTACGAGCAGTACTTC.

The gene calls are TRBV4-1 and TRBJ1-5, with D uncertain. This CDR3 region has 16 residues. The ends were cut back, 0 bases at V and 0 bases at J, with 9 bases in the middle. Germline-derived CDR1 and CDR2 are MGHRA and YSYEKL. Written as DNA, the CDR3 is TGCGCCAGCAGCCAAGATCGGAGATATAGCAATCAGCCCCAGCATTTT. Its translation is CASSQDRRYSNQPQHF.

The CDR3 is CASSNLDRANTGELFF. The DNA of the CDR3 is TGCGCCAGCAGCAACTTGGACAGAGCGAACACCGGGGAGCTGTTTTTT. V gene TRBV5-1 combines with J gene TRBJ2-2; D possibly corresponds to TRBD1 (6 bases). From germline, CDR1 is SGHRS and CDR2 YFSETQ. The CDR3 totals 16 residues. Trimming removed 4 bases at V and 0 bases at J, with 13 bases between.

This rearrangement joins TRBV25-1 to TRBJ2-3; 7 positions match TRBD1. The CDR3 length is 16 residues. V trimming: 2 bases; J trimming: 2 bases; junction bases outside the gene matches: 7. The V gene's germline CDR1 is MGHDK and CDR2 SYGVNS. In DNA, the CDR3 is TGTGCCAGCAGTGAACTCACAGGGGCCAACACAGATACGCAGTATTTT. Protein product: CASSELTGANTDTQYF.

The V and J genes are TRBV2 and TRBJ2-2; 7 nucleotides agree with TRBD1. Germline-derived CDR1 and CDR2 are SNHLY and FYNNEI. The CDR3 spans 16 residues. Unmatched junction bases numbered 6, after V lost 4 bases and J lost 1 base. CDR3: CASSVFGTVNTGELFF. CDR3 coding DNA: TGTGCCAGCAGTGTCTTCGGGACAGTGAACACCGGGGAGCTGTTTTTT.

This clone was counted a few times. CDR3 coding DNA: TGTGCCTCCACCCGGGACAGGGCCGAAGCTTTCTTT. This translates into CASTRDRAEAFF. The V and J genes are TRBV30 and TRBJ1-1; 9 nucleotides align to TRBD1. The CDR3 sequence is 12 residues long. The V gene's germline CDR1 is GTSNPN and CDR2 SVGIG (reference sequence). V trimming: 7 bases; J trimming: 8 bases; junction bases outside the gene matches: 8.

This CDR3 reads CASSLEATGGLNTEAFF. As DNA, the CDR3 is TGTGCCAGCAGTTTAGAAGCGACAGGGGGCCTGAACACTGAAGCTTTCTTT. The J gene is TRBJ1-1, the V gene TRBV28; TRBD1 agrees at 10 bases. CDR1 and CDR2 from the germline V gene are MDHEN and SYDVKM. The CDR3 has 17 amino acids. V shed 2 bases and J 0 bases; nucleotides not matched to a gene: 6.

The chain joins TRBV28 to TRBJ2-1, with D maybe TRBD2 (6 bases). Germline-derived CDR1 and CDR2 are MDHEN and SYDVKM. This CDR3 spans 14 amino acids. Trimming took 4 bases from V and 4 from J, leaving 11 bases between them. CDR3 region: CASSSRDFYNEQFF. CDR3 nucleotides: TGTGCCAGCAGTTCCCGGGACTTTTACAATGAGCAGTTCTTC.

This chain joins TRBV5-1 and TRBJ2-3, with D maybe TRBD2 (5 bases). The CDR3 is made up of 16 amino acids. Per germline, CDR1 SGHRS and CDR2 YFSETQ. V shed 2 bases and J shed 3 bases, with 16 bases lying between them. CDR3 in amino acids: CASSFDGGRGTDTQYF. The CDR3 DNA reads as TGCGCCAGCAGCTTTGATGGCGGGCGCGGTACAGATACGCAGTATTTT.

In DNA, the CDR3 is TGTGCCAGCGGTTGGAGGGGCTCCTACGAGCAGTACTTC. Amino acid sequence: CASGWRGSYEQYF. The chain recombines TRBV27 with TRBJ2-7; TRBD2 might be the D (6 bases). CDR1 is MNHEY and CDR2 is SMNVEV in the germline V gene (reference sequence). V was shortened by 8 bases and J by 0 bases, with 11 bases between the two germline ends. The CDR3 is made up of 13 amino acids.

The chain employs TRBV19 and TRBJ1-1, with D perhaps TRBD1 (6 bases). The ends were cut back, 8 bases at V and 1 base at J, with 11 bases in the middle. Germline V gene data show CDR1 as LNHDA and CDR2 as SQIVND (reference sequence). This CDR3 has 13 amino acids. The CDR3, as DNA: TGTGCCAGTGCGAGCAGGGGGAACACTGAAGCTTTCTTT. This codes for CASASRGNTEAFF.

This clone was recorded a few times. The gene calls are TRBV9 and TRBJ2-1, with 9 bases aligning to TRBD1. With V trimmed by 4 bases and J by 6 bases, 14 bases remained unmatched. This CDR3 contains 17 residues. In germline, CDR1 is SGDLS, CDR2 YYNGEE. The CDR3 region is CASSQFTAGQGINEQFF. The CDR3 nucleotides read TGTGCCAGCAGCCAATTCACGGCGGGACAGGGAATCAATGAGCAGTTCTTC. The full variable domain, rest sourced from reference TRBV9 and TRBJ2-1, is DSGVTQTPKHLITATGQRVTLRCSPRSGDLSVYWYQQSLDQGLQFLIQYYNGEERAKGNILERFSAQQFPDLHSELNLSSLELGDSALYFCASSQFTAGQGINEQFFGPGTRLTVL.

V is TRBV27 and J is TRBJ1-5; perhaps TRBD1 as D (5 bases). The CDR3 covers 14 residues. Germline CDR1 reads MNHEY; CDR2 reads SMNVEV (reference sequence). Trimming took 6 bases from V and 4 from J, leaving 13 bases between them. CDR3 sequence reads: CASRPQGWNQPQHF. Written as DNA, the CDR3 is TGTGCCAGCAGACCCCAGGGCTGGAATCAGCCCCAGCATTTT.

This clone showed up just once. CDR3 DNA sequence: TGCGCCAGCAGCCGCGGGACAGGGGACACTGAAGCTTTCTTT. It codes for CASSRGTGDTEAFF. The chain is built from TRBV5-1 and TRBJ1-1; TRBD1 matches at 10 bases. The ends lost 4 bases at V and 3 bases at J; junction bases unmatched: 3. Germline assignment: CDR1 SGHRS and CDR2 YFSETQ. The CDR3 extends over 14 amino acids.